This is a list of T cell receptor beta chains from one sample in a study of blood T cell repertoires in COVID-19. Clones were read by immunoSEQ multiplex PCR, and TCRdb kept only the in-frame ones, dropping some. The profile shows around 24,000 clones, 65% to 85% of them singletons. Sequencing was performed on peripheral blood. The receptors derive from a man aged 45-60 years with active or convalescent COVID-19. Each CDR3 is given with its conserved first and last residue. D genes are given only for firm matches. A row's size may be missing; if present it is once, few, many or a size class.

TRBJ1-5 - 12 - TRBV18 CASSGPNQPQHF TGTGCCAGCTCAGGGCCTAATCAGCCCCAGCATTTT
TRBJ2-3 - 14 - TRBV6-5 CASCRDLQMDTQYF TGTGCCAGCTGCCGGGACTTACAAATGGATACGCAGTATTTT
TRBJ2-7 TRBD2 13 - TRBV6-5 CASSQREVDEQYF TGTGCCAGCAGCCAGCGGGAGGTCGACGAGCAGTACTTC
TRBJ1-2 TRBD1 16 - TRBV4-1 CASSHPRDRRFGGYTF TGCGCCAGCAGCCATCCCCGGGACAGGAGGTTTGGGGGCTACACCTTC
TRBJ1-2 - 13 once TRBV28 CASSFRSGYGYTF TGTGCCAGCAGTTTTCGAAGCGGCTATGGCTACACCTTC
TRBJ1-3 - 15 - TRBV9 CASSVAGLSGNTIYF TGTGCCAGCAGCGTAGCAGGGCTCTCTGGAAACACCATATATTTT
TRBJ1-6 TRBD1 15 - TRBV7-7 CASSQNGTGNSPLHF TGTGCCAGCAGCCAAAACGGGACAGGTAATTCACCCCTCCACTTT
TRBJ2-5 TRBD1 13 - TRBV2 CASQDRMQETQYF TGTGCCTCACAGGACAGGATGCAAGAGACCCAGTACTTC
TRBJ2-7 - 18 once TRBV4-1 CASSQDFFQGGLSYEQYF TGCGCCAGCAGCCAAGATTTTTTTCAGGGAGGATTGTCCTACGAGCAGTACTTC
TRBJ1-2 - 15 many TRBV4-2 CASSQGGGVNYGYTF TGTGCCAGCAGCCAAGGAGGAGGGGTGAACTATGGCTACACCTTC
TRBJ1-1 - 13 - TRBV6-1 CASSEYQNNKAFF TGTGCCAGCAGTGAATACCAGAATAACAAAGCTTTCTTT
TRBJ1-2 - 13 - TRBV25-1 CASSEGGNYGYTF TGTGCCAGCAGTGAAGGGGGGAACTATGGCTACACCTTC
TRBJ2-5 TRBD2 16 - TRBV4-2 CASSQSSGRSSETQYF TGTGCCAGCAGCCAATCGAGCGGGAGGTCATCAGAGACCCAGTACTTC
TRBJ2-1 TRBD2 15 - TRBV5-6 CASSLWSSGYNEQFF TGTGCCAGCAGCTTATGGTCTAGCGGATACAATGAGCAGTTCTTC
TRBJ2-1 - 14 - TRBV7-6 CASSQPLVNNEQFF TGTGCCAGCTCCCAGCCTCTAGTTAACAATGAGCAGTTCTTC
TRBJ2-3 - 18 - TRBV4-2 CASSQEPLLRGGADTQYF TGTGCCAGCAGCCAAGAACCCCTTTTGAGGGGGGGGGCAGATACGCAGTATTTT
TRBJ1-1 - 16 - TRBV7-9 CASSLLRGTMNTEAFF TGTGCCAGCAGCTTATTACGGGGAACCATGAACACTGAAGCTTTCTTT
TRBJ1-2 TRBD1 13 - TRBV24-1 CATSSRGESGYTF TGTGCCACCTCAAGCAGGGGGGAAAGTGGCTACACCTTC
TRBJ1-1 - 16 once TRBV3-1/TRBV3-2 CASSPELGRRNTEAFF TGTGCCAGCAGCCCGGAGTTGGGTCGGAGGAACACTGAAGCTTTCTTT
TRBJ2-3 - 12 - TRBV30 CAWSVLRYTQYF TGTGCCTGGAGTGTACTGCGTTATACGCAGTATTTT
TRBJ2-3 TRBD2 15 - TRBV10-3 CAISETSGGADTQYF TGTGCCATCAGTGAGACTAGCGGGGGGGCCGATACGCAGTATTTT
TRBJ1-2 TRBD1 15 - TRBV28 CATTNHQGAGYGYTF TGTGCCACCACGAATCATCAGGGGGCCGGCTATGGCTACACCTTC
TRBJ2-1 - 14 - TRBV12-1 CASSLATSGNEQFF TGTGCCAGCAGCTTGGCCACTAGCGGGAATGAGCAGTTCTTC
TRBJ1-1 - 11 - TRBV14 CASSQGSTAFF TGTGCCAGCAGCCAGGGGAGCACTGCTTTCTTT
TRBJ2-1 TRBD2 17 - TRBV11-3 CASSSTSGGSLRNEQFF TGTGCCAGCAGCTCAACTAGCGGGGGGAGCCTGAGGAATGAGCAGTTCTTC
TRBJ2-3 TRBD1 15 - TRBV5-4 CASKLQGAPPDTQYF TGTGCCAGCAAGTTACAGGGGGCCCCGCCGGATACGCAGTATTTT
TRBJ1-4 - 15 - TRBV9 CASSVLSGGGEKLFF TGTGCCAGCAGCGTATTGTCAGGTGGGGGGGAAAAACTGTTTTTT
TRBJ1-5 - 22 - TRBV4-1 CASSQLLTPAKLLALVNQPQHF TGCGCCAGCAGCCAACTCTTGACTCCGGCAAAGCTCTTAGCATTAGTAAATCAGCCCCAGCATTTT
TRBJ1-4 - 14 - TRBV2 CASSPLVGLEKLFF TGTGCCAGCAGCCCGTTGGTGGGGCTCGAAAAACTGTTTTTT
TRBJ2-1 - 13 - TRBV6-1 CASSEGQTGEQFF TGTGCCAGCAGTGAAGGTCAAACAGGGGAGCAGTTCTTC
TRBJ2-1 TRBD2 12 - TRBV9 CASSTTSGRKLF TGTGCCAGCAGCACCACTAGCGGGAGAAAACTCTTC
TRBJ2-7 TRBD1 14 - TRBV3-1/TRBV3-2 CASSQAGTGSEQYF TGTGCCAGCAGCCAGGCCGGGACAGGGAGCGAGCAGTACTTC
TRBJ2-5 TRBD1 14 - TRBV7-2 CASRSGTGQETQYF TGTGCCAGCAGATCCGGGACAGGACAAGAGACCCAGTACTTC
TRBJ1-1 - 13 - TRBV6-5 CASSYSRYTEAFF TGTGCCAGCAGTTACTCGAGATACACTGAAGCTTTCTTT
TRBJ1-5 - 15 few TRBV5-1 CASSLASGSNQPQHF TGCGCCAGCAGCTTGGCATCGGGGTCCAATCAGCCCCAGCATTTT
TRBJ2-1 TRBD2 17 once TRBV7-9 CASSLGAGGSSYNEQFF TGTGCCAGCAGCTTAGGAGCGGGAGGAAGCTCCTACAATGAGCAGTTCTTC
TRBJ1-2 - 14 - TRBV9 CASSTFGGADGYTF TGTGCCAGCAGTACCTTTGGGGGGGCGGATGGCTACACCTTC
TRBJ1-1 TRBD1 15 - TRBV11-2 CASSLEDRGNTEAFF TGTGCCAGCAGCTTGGAGGACAGGGGGAACACTGAAGCTTTCTTT
TRBJ2-7 - 16 - TRBV3-1/TRBV3-2 CASSQDLTGPDYEQYF TGTGCCAGCAGCCAAGATTTAACAGGGCCGGACTACGAGCAGTACTTC
TRBJ2-2 TRBD1 17 - TRBV18 CASSPTGTGVNTGELFF TGTGCCAGCTCACCTACCGGGACAGGGGTTAACACCGGGGAGCTGTTTTTT
TRBJ2-7 - 15 - TRBV28 CASSPPGTPNYEQYF TGTGCCAGCAGTCCTCCCGGGACTCCGAACTACGAGCAGTACTTC
TRBJ1-4 - 16 - TRBV4-1 CASSPGTSANGEKLFF TGCGCCAGCAGCCCCGGGACATCAGCTAATGGTGAAAAACTGTTTTTT
TRBJ1-4 - 12 - TRBV5-4 CASSLTGEKLFF TGTGCCAGCAGCCTGACGGGAGAAAAACTGTTTTTT
TRBJ1-4 - 15 - TRBV5-1 CASSLEGTRNEKLFF TGCGCCAGCAGCTTGGAAGGGACACGTAATGAAAAACTGTTTTTT